The 29 T cell receptor beta chains in this list originate from one sample, sequenced in a study of blood T cell repertoires in COVID-19. Here immunoSEQ multiplex PCR was the method, and the copy in TCRdb shows in-frame clones only, minus some. The table shows 300,000 to 450,000 clones, with roughly 90% occurring only once. The specimen was PBMCs or T cells enriched from blood (not recorded which). The receptors shown here come from a woman younger than 45 who had been exposed to COVID-19.

The V gene is TRBV27, the J gene TRBJ2-6, with D tentatively TRBD1 (6 bases). Deletions cut 6 bases from V and 1 base from J, with 10 bases between. CDR1 and CDR2 (germline): MNHEY, SMNVEV (reference sequence). The CDR3 runs 15 residues. The chain's CDR3 is CASSKTGSGANVLTF. The CDR3 DNA reads TGTGCCAGCAGCAAAACAGGGTCTGGGGCCAACGTCCTGACTTTC.

The chain couples TRBV3-1 (or the pseudogene TRBV3-2) to TRBJ2-1; no clear D. The CDR3 totals 12 residues. CDR1 is LGHDT and CDR2 is YNNKEL in the germline V gene (reference sequence). Deletions cut 0 bases from V and 11 bases from J, with 8 bases between. CDR3: CASSQDRVKQFF. Here the CDR3 DNA reads TGTGCCAGCAGCCAAGACCGGGTGAAGCAGTTCTTC.

This sequence joins TRBV28 and TRBJ2-5; 9 bases are a match to TRBD1. Germline V CDR1 and CDR2: MDHEN, SYDVKM. This CDR3 has 16 residues. V lost 2 bases and J lost 3; bases outside the gene matches: 7. This chain's CDR3 is CASSLNRGRVKETQYF. Written as DNA, the CDR3 is TGTGCCAGCAGTTTAAACAGGGGGCGGGTAAAAGAGACCCAGTACTTC.

This clone has only a few counts. The chain uses TRBV18 and TRBJ1-5; D uncertain. Germline assignment: CDR1 KGHSH and CDR2 LQKENI. V dropped 2 bases and J dropped 4 bases, with 15 bases sitting between them. The CDR3 sequence is 16 residues long. The CDR3 DNA reads as TGTGCCAGCTCACCATACGGGGAGGGATCAAATCAGCCCCAGCATTTT. Translation: CASSPYGEGSNQPQHF.

J is TRBJ2-1 and V is TRBV9; TRBD2 matches at 12 bases. Germline trimming cut 3 bases from V and 6 bases from J; bases unmatched to any gene: 4. The CDR3 is 15 residues long. Germline-derived CDR1 and CDR2 are SGDLS and YYNGEE. CDR3: CASSGTTSGSNEQFF. As DNA, the CDR3 is TGTGCCAGCAGCGGAACGACTAGCGGGAGCAATGAGCAGTTCTTC.

There are a few counts of this clone. The V and J genes are TRBV5-1 and TRBJ1-1; 9 bases are a match to TRBD1. CDR1 is SGHRS, CDR2 YFSETQ, per germline. V lost 4 bases to trimming and J lost 5 bases; unmatched junction nucleotides: 9. This CDR3 spans 15 amino acids. The CDR3 here is CASSGWTGAGTEAFF. In DNA, the CDR3 is TGCGCCAGCAGCGGCTGGACAGGGGCGGGGACTGAAGCTTTCTTT.

This clone was counted only a few times. The chain joins TRBV10-1 to TRBJ2-1; TRBD1 aligns across 9 bases. The CDR3 contains 17 residues. Germline CDR1 reads WNHNN; CDR2 reads SYGVQD (reference sequence). V lost 0 bases, J lost 0 bases, and 3 bases stayed unmatched. CDR3: CASSESVQGASYNEQFF. The CDR3 DNA reads TGCGCCAGCAGTGAGTCGGTACAGGGGGCCTCCTACAATGAGCAGTTCTTC.

The rearrangement links TRBV7-8 to TRBJ2-5, with D perhaps TRBD2 (6 bases). V was trimmed by 1 base and J by 5 bases, leaving 17 bases between them. Germline-derived CDR1 and CDR2 are SGHVS and FQNEAQ. This CDR3 contains 16 residues. Here the CDR3 reads CASSLGRDRFKETQYF. The DNA for the CDR3 is TGTGCCAGCAGCTTAGGGCGGGATAGATTTAAGGAGACCCAGTACTTC. Supplemented by reference TRBV7-8 and TRBJ2-5, the full variable domain reads GAGVSQSPRYKVAKRGQDVALRCDPISGHVSLFWYQQALGQGPEFLTYFQNEAQLDKSGLPSDRFFAERPEGSVSTLKIQRTQQEDSAVYLCASSLGRDRFKETQYFGPGTRLLVL.

This chain joins TRBV5-1 and TRBJ2-1; 8 bases line up with TRBD1. The CDR3 has 15 amino acids. Germline trimming cut 2 bases from V and 7 bases from J; bases unmatched to any gene: 8. Germline CDR1 is SGHRS and CDR2 is YFSETQ. The CDR3 loop reads CASSFRQGTRNEQFF. The CDR3 coding sequence is TGCGCCAGCAGCTTTCGACAGGGGACACGGAATGAGCAGTTCTTC.

As concerns this clone: The identical CDR3 is also encoded by other nucleotide sequences in the sample. This chain uses TRBV28 with TRBJ1-1, with D maybe TRBD1 (6 bases). Germline-derived CDR1 and CDR2 are MDHEN and SYDVKM. The CDR3 totals 14 residues. Trimming removed 4 bases at V and 3 bases at J, with 12 bases between. CDR3 sequence (DNA): TGTGCCAGCAGTTCCCAACAGGGAGACACTGAAGCTTTCTTT. The encoded protein is CASSSQQGDTEAFF.

V gene TRBV5-6 combines with J gene TRBJ1-5, with D possibly matching TRBD1 (5 bases). CDR1 and CDR2 from the germline V gene are SGHDT and YYEEEE. There are 15 residues in the CDR3. Between the trimmed V and J ends, which lost 3 bases and 4 bases, there was a span of 14 bases. The CDR3 spells CASSSGTRANQPQHF. CDR3 sequence (DNA): TGTGCCAGCAGCTCAGGGACTAGGGCAAATCAGCCCCAGCATTTT. The full variable domain, in which reference TRBV5-6 and TRBJ1-5 provide the parts outside the CDR3, is DAGVTQSPTHLIKTRGQQVTLRCSPKSGHDTVSWYQQALGQGPQFIFQYYEEEERQRGNFPDRFSGHQFPNYSSELNVNALLLGDSALYLCASSSGTRANQPQHFGDGTRLSIL.

This clone was picked up one time. The V gene is TRBV4-2, the J gene TRBJ2-7; D gene uncertain. The CDR3 sequence is 15 residues long. The V gene lost 0 bases and the J gene lost 3 bases, with 12 bases spanning the gap. Germline V lookup: CDR1 LGHNA, CDR2 YNFKEQ. The CDR3 DNA reads TGTGCCAGCAGCCAAGATCTGGTCAGTCGCTACGAGCAGTACTTC. The encoded protein is CASSQDLVSRYEQYF.

This chain joins TRBV20-1 and TRBJ1-2; D ambiguous. The CDR3 runs 14 residues. Germline V gene data show CDR1 as DFQATT and CDR2 as SNEGSKA (reference sequence). Deletions cut 3 bases from V and 4 bases from J, with 15 bases between. Here the CDR3 DNA reads TGCAGTGCTAGTGTCGAGCTCCCGATCTATGGCTACACCTTC. Its translation is CSASVELPIYGYTF.

The chain combines TRBV9 with TRBJ1-1; 9 nucleotides align to TRBD1. Trimming took 0 bases from V and 5 from J; bases not matched to a gene: 5. This CDR3 has 15 amino acids. Germline-derived CDR1 and CDR2 are SGDLS and YYNGEE. CDR3 sequence: CASSVGQGVGTEAFF. CDR3 nucleotides: TGTGCCAGCAGCGTAGGACAGGGGGTTGGAACTGAAGCTTTCTTT. Drawing the rest from reference TRBV9 and TRBJ1-1, the complete variable domain is DSGVTQTPKHLITATGQRVTLRCSPRSGDLSVYWYQQSLDQGLQFLIQYYNGEERAKGNILERFSAQQFPDLHSELNLSSLELGDSALYFCASSVGQGVGTEAFFGQGTRLTVV.

The J gene is TRBJ2-5, the V gene TRBV27; D perhaps matches TRBD2 (5 bases). This CDR3 is built from 15 residues. The germline gives CDR1 MNHEY, CDR2 SMNVEV (reference sequence). V was cut by 5 bases and J by 2 bases, with 15 bases left in between. CDR3 in DNA: TGTGCCAGCAGTCCCTGGGCTAGCCAGCAAGAGACCCAGTACTTC. Its protein is CASSPWASQQETQYF.

This clone was detected a few times. This chain links TRBV10-2 with TRBJ2-1; 13 bases are shared with TRBD2. The trim removed 10 bases at V and 8 bases at J, leaving 11 bases unmatched. This CDR3 comprises 15 residues. Germline CDR1 and CDR2: WSHSY and SAAADI. CDR3 bases: TGCGCCACACCCGGGACTAGCGGGAAATTAGATGAGCAGTTCTTC. This sequence encodes CATPGTSGKLDEQFF.

This clone occurred once. The chain is built from TRBV11-2 and TRBJ2-5; 16 bases line up with TRBD2. The ends lost 5 bases at V and 3 bases at J; junction bases unmatched: 3. The CDR3 totals 16 residues. The germline V gene encodes CDR1 SGHAT and CDR2 FQNNGV. CDR3 loop: CASSPGTSGREETQYF. For the CDR3, the DNA is TGTGCCAGCAGCCCGGGGACTAGCGGGAGGGAAGAGACCCAGTACTTC.

CDR3 nucleotides: TGTGCCAGTAGTATACGCCGACAAGGCCCTACCAACACTGAAGCTTTCTTT. Translated: CASSIRRQGPTNTEAFF. The V and J genes are TRBV19 and TRBJ1-1, with D unclear. V was pared by 2 bases and J by 2 bases, with 18 bases between. This CDR3 has 17 amino acids. The germline V gene encodes CDR1 LNHDA and CDR2 SQIVND (reference sequence).

V and J are TRBV19 and TRBJ2-7; 12 bases are a match to TRBD2. CDR1 is LNHDA, CDR2 SQIVND, per germline (reference sequence). This CDR3 region has 18 residues. V shed 3 bases, J shed 1 base, and the junction held 10 bases outside the gene matches. CDR3 in amino acids: CASSINSGTSGSSYEQYF. The CDR3 DNA is TGTGCCAGTAGTATTAACTCCGGGACTAGCGGGTCTTCCTACGAGCAGTACTTC.

This clone came up once. DNA for the CDR3: TGTGCCAGCATCACCGGCCAACATCGGGAAGGCTACACCTTC. It encodes CASITGQHREGYTF. J is TRBJ1-2 and V is TRBV18, with D hard to call. V was clipped by 8 bases and J by 8 bases, with 21 bases between them. This CDR3 is 14 amino acids long. Germline lookup yields CDR1 KGHSH and CDR2 LQKENI.

The gene calls are TRBV9 and TRBJ2-5; a weak D match, TRBD1 (6 bases). Trimming took 3 bases from V and 2 from J, leaving 14 bases between them. The CDR3 sequence is 15 residues long. Germline CDR1 reads SGDLS; CDR2 reads YYNGEE. For the CDR3, the DNA is TGTGCCAGCAGCGACGCCGGGACAACTCAAGAGACCCAGTACTTC. Protein sequence: CASSDAGTTQETQYF.

The V call is TRBV2, the J call TRBJ1-5; 7 bases agree with TRBD1. CDR1 SNHLY and CDR2 FYNNEI come from the germline V gene. The CDR3 sequence is 16 residues long. The V and J ends lost 6 bases and 3 bases, in that order; junction bases with no gene match: 11. Here the CDR3 reads CASSAPGQIINQPQHF. CDR3 nucleotide sequence: TGTGCCAGCAGCGCCCCGGGACAGATAATCAATCAGCCCCAGCATTTT.

The chain employs TRBV30 and TRBJ1-6; 10 positions agree with TRBD1. V gave up 4 bases and J gave up 5 bases; unmatched junction bases: 5. This CDR3 is built from 15 residues. CDR1 and CDR2 (germline): GTSNPN, SVGIG (reference sequence). CDR3 nucleotides: TGTGCCTGGAAGGACAGGGGGTCCCATAATTCACCCCTCCACTTT. Protein product: CAWKDRGSHNSPLHF.

This clone occurred once. This rearrangement joins TRBV7-8 to TRBJ1-4; D gene unclear. Between the trimmed V and J ends, which lost 4 bases and 4 bases, there was a span of 13 bases. Germline assignment: CDR1 SGHVS and CDR2 FQNEAQ. CDR3 size: 15 residues. The CDR3 DNA sequence: TGTGCCAGCAGCTCCCGAGGCCTGAGTAATGAAAAACTGTTTTTT. Protein product: CASSSRGLSNEKLFF. Complete variable domain (other parts from reference TRBV7-8 and TRBJ1-4): GAGVSQSPRYKVAKRGQDVALRCDPISGHVSLFWYQQALGQGPEFLTYFQNEAQLDKSGLPSDRFFAERPEGSVSTLKIQRTQQEDSAVYLCASSSRGLSNEKLFFGSGTQLSVL.

V usage is TRBV29-1 and J usage is TRBJ1-2, with D possibly being TRBD1 (6 bases). CDR3 length equals 14 residues. The ends were cut back, 3 bases at V and 0 bases at J, with 11 bases in the middle. Germline V lookup: CDR1 SQVTM, CDR2 ANQGSEA. CDR3 in DNA: TGCAGCGTTGACGAGACAGGAGCTAACTATGGCTACACCTTC. It specifies CSVDETGANYGYTF.

The chain combines TRBV6-5 with TRBJ2-2; 7 bases match TRBD1. This CDR3 has 13 residues. Per germline, CDR1 MNHEY and CDR2 SVGAGI. V trimming: 6 bases; J trimming: 6 bases; junction bases outside the gene matches: 4. The CDR3 region has the DNA TGTGCCAGCAGCAGACAGGGCCCCGGGGAGCTGTTTTTT. Its translation: CASSRQGPGELFF.

The chain links TRBV5-1 to TRBJ2-7, with D perhaps matching TRBD1 (6 bases). This CDR3 has 14 residues. The V end lost 0 bases, the J end lost 0 bases, and 7 bases lay between the germline ends. CDR1 is SGHRS and CDR2 is YFSETQ in the germline V gene. CDR3 in amino acids: CASSLGDTSYEQYF. Here the CDR3 DNA reads TGCGCCAGCAGCTTGGGGGACACCTCCTACGAGCAGTACTTC.

The DNA of the CDR3 is TGCGCCAGCTTCTCTAGCACGAACACCGGGGAGCTGTTTTTT. Protein product: CASFSSTNTGELFF. V and J are TRBV5-1 and TRBJ2-2, with a tentative D call TRBD2 (5 bases). This CDR3 region has 14 residues. Per the germline V gene, CDR1 is SGHRS and CDR2 is YFSETQ. V was pared by 7 bases and J by 0 bases, with 10 bases between.

The chain combines TRBV5-1 with TRBJ2-1; 9 bases are a match to TRBD1. V lost 2 bases, J lost 6 bases, and 3 bases stayed unmatched. This CDR3 comprises 14 residues. CDR1 is SGHRS, CDR2 YFSETQ, per germline. This chain's CDR3 is CASSLRGQGNEQFF. The CDR3 DNA sequence: TGCGCCAGCAGCTTACGGGGACAGGGCAATGAGCAGTTCTTC.